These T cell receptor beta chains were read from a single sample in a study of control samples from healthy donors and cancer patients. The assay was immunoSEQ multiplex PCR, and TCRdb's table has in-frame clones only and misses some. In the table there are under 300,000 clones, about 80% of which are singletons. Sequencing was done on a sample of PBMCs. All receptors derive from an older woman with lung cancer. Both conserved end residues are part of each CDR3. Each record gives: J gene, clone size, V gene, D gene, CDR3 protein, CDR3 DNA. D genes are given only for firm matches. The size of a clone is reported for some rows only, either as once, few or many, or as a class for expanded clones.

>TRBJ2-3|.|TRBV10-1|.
CASRGFGTDTQYF
TGCGCCAGCAGGGGGTTCGGCACAGATACGCAGTATTTT
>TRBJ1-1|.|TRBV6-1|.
CASSENSGATEAFF
TGTGCCAGCAGTGAAAATTCAGGGGCCACTGAAGCTTTCTTT
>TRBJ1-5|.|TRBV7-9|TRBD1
CASSLRGTGGYQPQHF
TGTGCCAGCAGCTTACGGGGAACAGGGGGCTATCAGCCCCAGCATTTT
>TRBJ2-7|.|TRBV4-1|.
CASSQGTDLNSYEQYF
TGCGCCAGCAGCCAAGGGACGGATCTTAACTCCTACGAGCAGTACTTC
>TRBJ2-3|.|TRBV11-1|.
CASSLASDTQYF
TGTGCCAGCAGCTTAGCCTCAGATACGCAGTATTTT
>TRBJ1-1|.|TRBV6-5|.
CASSPGHKNTEAFF
TGTGCCAGCAGTCCGGGACACAAGAACACTGAAGCTTTCTTT
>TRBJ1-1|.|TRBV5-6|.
CASSWGGGAMNTEAFF
TGTGCCAGCAGCTGGGGGGGCGGGGCCATGAACACTGAAGCTTTCTTT
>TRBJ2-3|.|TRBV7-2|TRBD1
CASSSTQGAGDTQYF
TGTGCCAGCAGCTCCACCCAGGGGGCCGGAGATACGCAGTATTTT
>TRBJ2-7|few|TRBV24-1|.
CATSDYKGQGTLF
TGTGCCACCAGTGACTATAAGGGGCAGGGCACACTCTTC
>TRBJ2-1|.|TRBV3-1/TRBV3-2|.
CASSHDPARHNEQFF
TGTGCCAGCAGCCATGATCCTGCCAGACACAATGAGCAGTTCTTC
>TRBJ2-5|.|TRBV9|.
CASSVDWISRETQYF
TGTGCCAGCAGCGTAGACTGGATATCGCGAGAGACCCAGTACTTC
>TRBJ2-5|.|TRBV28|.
CASRTGGWGQETQYF
TGTGCCAGCAGGACTGGGGGGTGGGGACAAGAGACCCAGTACTTC
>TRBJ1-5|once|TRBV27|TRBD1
CASSHLQGEGNQPQHF
TGTGCCAGCAGTCACCTACAGGGGGAGGGCAATCAGCCCCAGCATTTT
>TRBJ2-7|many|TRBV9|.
CASSVAAGLYEQYF
TGTGCCAGCAGCGTAGCGGCGGGCCTGTACGAGCAGTACTTC
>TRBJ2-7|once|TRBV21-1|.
CASSKGTILSGNEQYF
TGTGCCAGCAGCAAAGGAACGATCCTGTCCGGCAACGAGCAGTACTTC
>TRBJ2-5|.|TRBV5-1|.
CASSAGTIGTQYF
TGCGCCAGCAGCGCCGGGACAATAGGGACCCAGTACTTC
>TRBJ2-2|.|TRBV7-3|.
CASRPNWNTGELFF
TGTGCCAGCCGACCCAATTGGAACACCGGGGAGCTGTTTTTT
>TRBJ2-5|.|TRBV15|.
CATSRDQGPQETQYF
TGTGCCACCAGCAGAGATCAGGGCCCCCAGGAGACCCAGTACTTC
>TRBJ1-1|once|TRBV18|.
CASSPTYGDGNTEAFF
TGTGCCAGCTCACCGACCTATGGGGACGGGAACACTGAAGCTTTCTTT
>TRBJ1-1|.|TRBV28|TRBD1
CASSPYRGTEAFF
TGTGCCAGCAGTCCGTACAGGGGAACCGAAGCTTTCTTT
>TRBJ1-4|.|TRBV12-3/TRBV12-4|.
CASSQPGEKLFF
TGTGCCAGCAGCCAGCCGGGGGAAAAACTGTTTTTT
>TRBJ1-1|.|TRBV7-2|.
CASSPQANWGTEAFF
TGTGCCAGCAGCCCACAAGCGAATTGGGGGACTGAAGCTTTCTTT
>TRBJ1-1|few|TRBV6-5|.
CASSSATQHTEAFF
TGTGCCAGCAGTTCCGCAACGCAGCACACTGAAGCTTTCTTT
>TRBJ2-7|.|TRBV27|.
CASSLSPVYEQYF
TGTGCCAGCAGTTTATCTCCAGTCTACGAGCAGTACTTC